This T cell receptor (beta chain) derives from a study of cytomegalovirus exposure and HLA in healthy donors. The study's findings and limits: Immune exposure information available was restricted to CMV serostatus. Evidence from a later analysis indicated that most CMV-associated TCR beta chains looked HLA-restricted. A prior analysis recorded that most TCR beta V segments were productive about 87% or about 30% of the time. TCR beta sequences reportedly predicted most subjects' HLA-A and HLA-B alleles accurately.

The sample holds one count of this clone. Its specificity is not known. The study ran its PCR with 60 Vbeta and 13 Jbeta primers. Method: immunoSEQ multiplex PCR; TCRdb's copy keeps in-frame clones and lacks some. The data contain 100,000 to 150,000 clones, over 70% of them seen just once; the ten biggest clones take up about 3.3%. The CDR3 consists of 11 residues. V dropped 4 bases and J dropped 5 bases, with 6 bases sitting between them. CDR1 and CDR2 (germline): ENHRY, SYGVKD. The material sequenced was PBMCs. The rearrangement links TRBV10-3 to TRBJ2-7; D not resolved. The clonotype comes from a woman between 45 and 65 years old in good health and CMV-seronegative. The CDR3 region has the DNA TGTGCCATCAGTGGATCGGACGAGCAGTACTTC. Its translation is CAISGSDEQYF.